A single sample is the source of the 30 T cell receptor beta chains below, sequenced in a study of cytomegalovirus exposure and HLA in healthy donors. The data were produced by immunoSEQ multiplex PCR, yet TCRdb's version contains in-frame clones alone and is incomplete. Of 250,000 to 300,000 clones in the sample, 90% were seen once. Sequencing input: PBMCs. These TCRs come from a woman younger than 35 in good health and CMV-seronegative.

The chain has TRBV28 and TRBJ1-1, with TRBD1 matching over 7 bases. The CDR3 is made up of 17 amino acids. Germline assignment: CDR1 MDHEN and CDR2 SYDVKM. The trim removed 2 bases at V and 0 bases at J, leaving 9 bases unmatched. CDR3: CASSLTTKGALNTEAFF. CDR3 sequence (DNA): TGTGCCAGCAGTTTAACAACGAAGGGGGCCTTGAACACTGAAGCTTTCTTT.

The genes are TRBV7-9 and TRBJ2-7, with 14 bases fitting TRBD2. There are 18 residues in the CDR3. The ends lost 1 base at V and 5 bases at J; junction bases unmatched: 10. The germline gives CDR1 SEHNR, CDR2 FQNEAQ (reference sequence). The CDR3 nucleotides are TGTGCCAGCAGCTTAGGACGCAGGGGACTAGCGGGGGCGAACGAGCAGTACTTC. Protein: CASSLGRRGLAGANEQYF.

The chain is built from TRBV11-3 and TRBJ2-3; 7 bases match TRBD2. There are 15 residues in the CDR3. Unmatched junction bases numbered 6, after V lost 6 bases and J lost 0 bases. Germline V gives CDR1 SGHNT, CDR2 YENEEA. CDR3 sequence reads: CASSTGDYSTDTQYF. For the CDR3, the DNA is TGTGCCAGCAGTACCGGGGACTACAGCACAGATACGCAGTATTTT.

This chain joins TRBV20-1 and TRBJ1-2; D remains ambiguous. Trimming cost V 7 bases and J 4 bases, with 10 bases left between them. Per the germline V gene, CDR1 is DFQATT and CDR2 is SNEGSKA (reference sequence). The CDR3 covers 11 residues. CDR3 DNA sequence: TGCAGTGATCGGGGTGCCTATGGCTACACCTTC. It specifies CSDRGAYGYTF.

CDR3 amino acids: CASSLSQAGYGYTF. CDR3 DNA sequence: TGTGCCAGCAGCTTGAGCCAGGCGGGCTATGGCTACACCTTC. The J gene is TRBJ1-2, the V gene TRBV5-5, with unresolved D. Deletions cut 1 base from V and 4 bases from J, with 11 bases between. The germline gives CDR1 SGHKS, CDR2 YYEKEE (reference sequence). CDR3 size: 14 residues.

CDR3 DNA sequence: TGCGCCAGCAGTCAATCGAGGGCCGGGACACTAGACACTGAAGCTTTCTTT. The encoded protein is CASSQSRAGTLDTEAFF. This chain joins TRBV23-1 and TRBJ1-1; possible D gene TRBD1, 6 bases. TRBV23-1 is recorded as an ORF, its role being uncertain. V shed 0 bases and J shed 3 bases, with 17 bases lying between them. The CDR3 runs 17 residues.

This CDR3 reads CASSFTGQLVRGYTF. CDR3 sequence (DNA): TGTGCCAGCAGTTTTACGGGACAGCTAGTGCGGGGCTACACCTTC. This chain joins TRBV27 and TRBJ1-2, with 7 bases identical to TRBD1. V lost 3 bases to trimming and J lost 8 bases; unmatched junction nucleotides: 12. Germline loops: CDR1 MNHEY, CDR2 SMNVEV (reference sequence). The CDR3 covers 15 residues.

A few counts support this clone. The V call is TRBV11-2, the J call TRBJ2-7; D remains ambiguous. Germline CDR1 SGHAT, CDR2 FQNNGV. This CDR3 has 13 amino acids. V lost 2 bases, J lost 2 bases, and 7 bases lay in between. Here the CDR3 reads CASSLTSTYEQYF. CDR3 in DNA: TGTGCCAGCAGCTTAACAAGTACCTACGAGCAGTACTTC.

The chain uses TRBV6-4 and TRBJ1-5; a weak D match, TRBD1 (5 bases). CDR3 length equals 15 residues. V was clipped by 0 bases and J by 6 bases, with 12 bases between them. Germline loops: CDR1 MRHNA, CDR2 SNTAGT. This CDR3 reads CASSDSQDGSQPQHF. For the CDR3, the DNA is TGTGCCAGCAGTGACTCACAGGACGGTAGTCAGCCCCAGCATTTT.

The chain joins TRBV18 to TRBJ1-5; D unresolved. Per germline, CDR1 KGHSH and CDR2 LQKENI. V lost 3 bases to trimming and J lost 5 bases, with 8 bases between them. The CDR3 totals 13 residues. CDR3 in DNA: TGTGCCAGCTCACCTACTGAGGATCAGCCCCAGCATTTT. Translation gives CASSPTEDQPQHF.

The chain employs TRBV11-1 and TRBJ1-3, with 9 positions matching TRBD1. The ends lost 5 bases at V and 4 bases at J; junction bases unmatched: 9. This CDR3 has 16 residues. Germline loops: CDR1 SGHAT, CDR2 FQDESV (reference sequence). The CDR3 DNA reads as TGTGCCAGCAGCCAACGGGGACAGGGAGGCGGAAACACCATATATTTT. Encoded protein: CASSQRGQGGGNTIYF.

CDR3 sequence (DNA): TGCAGCGTTGATTGGGACAGGGGGCTTTTTAACTATGGCTACACCTTC. Residues: CSVDWDRGLFNYGYTF. The genes are TRBV29-1 and TRBJ1-2; 12 bases align to TRBD1. Germline V gene sequence: CDR1 SQVTM, CDR2 ANQGSEA. The ends lost 3 bases at V and 1 base at J; junction bases unmatched: 6. The CDR3 length is 16 residues.

The chain links TRBV7-8 to TRBJ1-1, with TRBD1 matching 8 bases. The CDR3 is made up of 14 amino acids. Germline-derived CDR1 and CDR2 are SGHVS and FQNEAQ. V trimming: 4 bases; J trimming: 1 base; junction bases outside the gene matches: 2. CDR3 protein: CASSSDRGNTEAFF. In DNA form, the CDR3 reads TGTGCCAGCAGCTCCGACAGGGGGAACACTGAAGCTTTCTTT.

This chain uses TRBV9 with TRBJ1-6; D is unresolved. V dropped 3 bases and J dropped 7 bases, with 8 bases sitting between them. Germline CDR1 SGDLS, CDR2 YYNGEE. The CDR3 length is 13 residues. The CDR3 DNA is TGTGCCAGCAGCGATCAGGCCAATTCACCCCTCCACTTT. Translation: CASSDQANSPLHF.

The rearrangement links TRBV9 to TRBJ2-2, with 15 bases identical to TRBD2. Germline CDR1 is SGDLS and CDR2 is YYNGEE. The CDR3 covers 19 residues. V was clipped by 3 bases and J by 3 bases; unmatched bases: 9. The CDR3 region has the DNA TGTGCCAGCAGCGGGCGGACTAGCGGGGGGGCCTGGGACACCGGGGAGCTGTTTTTT. It yields the protein CASSGRTSGGAWDTGELFF. The variable domain in full, completed from reference TRBV9 and TRBJ2-2, reads DSGVTQTPKHLITATGQRVTLRCSPRSGDLSVYWYQQSLDQGLQFLIQYYNGEERAKGNILERFSAQQFPDLHSELNLSSLELGDSALYFCASSGRTSGGAWDTGELFFGEGSRLTVL.

This clone occurred once. This sequence joins TRBV9 and TRBJ1-4; 8 nucleotides agree with TRBD1. The CDR3 is 15 amino acids. Germline V gene lookup returns CDR1 SGDLS and CDR2 YYNGEE. V shed 3 bases, J shed 5 bases, and the junction held 6 bases outside the gene matches. The chain's CDR3 is CASSARQGQNEKLFF. CDR3 nucleotides: TGTGCCAGCAGCGCCCGACAGGGGCAGAATGAAAAACTGTTTTTT.

A few counts support this clone. The V gene is TRBV4-1, the J gene TRBJ1-5; 7 bases are a match to TRBD1. Looked up from germline, CDR1 is MGHRA and CDR2 is YSYEKL. Unmatched junction bases numbered 7, after V lost 2 bases and J lost 0 bases. There are 17 residues in the CDR3. The CDR3 reads CASSQRQGSYSNQPQHF. CDR3 sequence (DNA): TGCGCCAGCAGCCAACGACAGGGCAGCTATAGCAATCAGCCCCAGCATTTT.

V is TRBV4-1 and J is TRBJ1-1, with D hard to call. This CDR3 has 14 residues. Germline CDR1 reads MGHRA; CDR2 reads YSYEKL. Trimming removed 3 bases from V and 3 bases from J, with 11 bases in between. The CDR3 sequence is CASSHLPGYTEAFF. The CDR3 nucleotides read TGCGCCAGCAGCCATTTACCGGGGTACACTGAAGCTTTCTTT.

V and J are TRBV9 and TRBJ2-4, with 7 bases that match TRBD1. This CDR3 comprises 19 residues. CDR1 and CDR2 from the germline V gene are SGDLS and YYNGEE. V shed 0 bases, J shed 1 base, and the junction held 13 bases outside the gene matches. The CDR3 region is CASSVGEGGPYKAKNIQYF. The CDR3 DNA follows: TGTGCCAGCAGCGTAGGGGAAGGGGGCCCGTATAAGGCCAAAAACATTCAGTACTTC. Together with reference TRBV9 and TRBJ2-4, the CDR3 gives the full variable domain: DSGVTQTPKHLITATGQRVTLRCSPRSGDLSVYWYQQSLDQGLQFLIQYYNGEERAKGNILERFSAQQFPDLHSELNLSSLELGDSALYFCASSVGEGGPYKAKNIQYFGAGTRLSVL.

V usage is TRBV11-2 and J usage is TRBJ2-7; TRBD1 is a possible D gene (6 bases). CDR1 and CDR2 (germline): SGHAT, FQNNGV. The length of the CDR3 is 13 residues. V was trimmed by 5 bases and J by 3 bases, leaving 11 bases between them. The CDR3 reads CASSPGHYYEQYV. For the CDR3, the DNA is TGTGCCAGCAGCCCGGGACACTACTACGAGCAGTACGTC.

The chain uses TRBV5-1 and TRBJ2-2, with TRBD1 as a possible D gene (5 bases). The CDR3 consists of 15 residues. V dropped 2 bases and J dropped 6 bases, with 14 bases sitting between them. Germline CDR1 is SGHRS and CDR2 is YFSETQ. In DNA, the CDR3 is TGCGCCAGCAGCTTCGTATCAGGGTTAGCCGGGGAGCTGTTTTTT. It specifies CASSFVSGLAGELFF.

The chain employs TRBV6-6 and TRBJ1-3; possible D gene TRBD1, 5 bases. V was pared by 2 bases and J by 4 bases, with 12 bases between. The CDR3 loop spans 15 amino acids. CDR1 and CDR2 (germline): MNHNY, SVGAGI (reference sequence). CDR3 sequence (DNA): TGTGCCAGCAGTTACCCAGCCAGGGCGGGAAACACCATATATTTT. Translating it yields CASSYPARAGNTIYF.

The V gene is TRBV4-3, the J gene TRBJ1-6; D call uncertain. Trimming removed 4 bases at V and 8 bases at J, with 12 bases between. The CDR3 consists of 14 residues. Germline V lookup: CDR1 LGHNA, CDR2 YSLEER. The CDR3 spells CASSPRGGYSPLHF. As DNA, the CDR3 is TGCGCCAGCAGCCCCCGGGGAGGCTATTCACCCCTCCACTTT.

CDR3 bases: TGTGCCAGCACCTACCGACGGGGGTCCCGTCCCACTGAAGCTTTCTTT. This codes for CASTYRRGSRPTEAFF. The chain has TRBV28 and TRBJ1-1; a weak D match, TRBD1 (5 bases). The CDR3 is 16 amino acids. Trimming pared 7 bases from V and 4 bases from J, leaving 22 bases between. The V gene's germline CDR1 is MDHEN and CDR2 SYDVKM.

The chain couples TRBV4-3 to TRBJ1-5, with D possibly matching TRBD1 (5 bases). Germline V gene data show CDR1 as LGHNA and CDR2 as YSLEER. The V gene lost 0 bases and the J gene lost 5 bases, with 14 bases spanning the gap. The CDR3 length is 16 residues. CDR3 DNA sequence: TGCGCCAGCAGCCAAGAGATTTGGGGGGAAGATCAGCCCCAGCATTTT. This translates into CASSQEIWGEDQPQHF.

This clone was seen more than once but under ten times. The junction shows a germline mismatch at one end, possibly a read error. The V gene is TRBV11-2, the J gene TRBJ2-5; D not resolved. Germline-derived CDR1 and CDR2 are SGHAT and FQNNGV. The CDR3 length is 13 residues. Here the CDR3 reads CASSIEVEETQYF. CDR3 in DNA: TGTGCCAGCAGCATAGAGGTAGAAGAGACCCAGTACTTC.

This clone was seen a single time. The CDR3 here is CASSYGTFQPQHF. CDR3 bases: TGTGCCAGCAGTTACGGGACTTTTCAGCCCCAGCATTTT. The rearrangement uses TRBV6-5 and TRBJ1-5; perhaps TRBD1 as D (5 bases). Germline V gene sequence: CDR1 MNHEY, CDR2 SVGAGI. The CDR3 has 13 amino acids. The V end was cut by 2 bases, the J end by 6 bases, with 8 bases between.

This clone was counted between two and nine times. This rearrangement joins TRBV18 to TRBJ1-3, with D unclear. Deletions cut 0 bases from V and 0 bases from J, with 9 bases between. The CDR3 covers 16 residues. CDR1 KGHSH and CDR2 LQKENI come from the germline V gene. Here the CDR3 DNA reads TGTGCCAGCTCACCACCGGGAGGTGCCTCTGGAAACACCATATATTTT. Translation: CASSPPGGASGNTIYF.

This sequence joins TRBV2 and TRBJ1-5; no reliable D call. The CDR3 runs to 14 residues. The V end was cut by 4 bases, the J end by 0 bases, with 7 bases between. Germline-derived CDR1 and CDR2 are SNHLY and FYNNEI. CDR3 coding DNA: TGTGCCAGCAGTGGCGGCACTAGCAATCAGCCCCAGCATTTT. Amino acids: CASSGGTSNQPQHF.

The chain joins TRBV5-1 to TRBJ2-7; 11 nucleotides align to TRBD2. Germline CDR1 is SGHRS and CDR2 is YFSETQ. The J segment lost 2 bases and the V segment lost 4 bases, leaving 5 bases of the junction unmatched. The length of the CDR3 is 15 residues. The CDR3 sequence: CASSPGTSGPYEQYV. The CDR3 region has the DNA TGCGCCAGCAGCCCAGGGACTAGCGGCCCCTACGAGCAGTACGTC.